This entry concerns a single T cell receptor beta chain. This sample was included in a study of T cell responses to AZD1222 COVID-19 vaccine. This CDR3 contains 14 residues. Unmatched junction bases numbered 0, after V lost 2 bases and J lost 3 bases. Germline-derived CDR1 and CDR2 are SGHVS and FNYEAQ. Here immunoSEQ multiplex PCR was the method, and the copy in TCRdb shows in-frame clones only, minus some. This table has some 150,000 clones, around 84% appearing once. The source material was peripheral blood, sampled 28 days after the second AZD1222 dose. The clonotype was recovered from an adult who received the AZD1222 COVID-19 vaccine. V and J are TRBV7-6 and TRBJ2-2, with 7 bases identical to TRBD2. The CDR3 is CASSLREDTGELFF. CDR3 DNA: TGTGCCAGCAGCTTACGGGAGGACACCGGGGAGCTGTTTTTT.